This TCR beta chain was sequenced for a study of blood T cell repertoires in COVID-19. In the study overall: Donors in the United States, Italy and Spain gave samples during acute or convalescent COVID-19. Sources were T cells, B-cell-depleted T cells, or PBMCs; the material itself was cDNA or gDNA.

This clone is a singleton in its sample. The CDR3 is 16 residues long. Germline V gene lookup returns CDR1 SGHNT and CDR2 YYREEE (reference sequence). The J segment lost 7 bases and the V segment lost 4 bases, leaving 13 bases of the junction unmatched. As originally analysed: Nucleated cell number was recorded as an estimate derived from reference gene primer amplification. The table came from immunoSEQ multiplex PCR; TCRdb's copy has only in-frame clones and leaves some out. V and J calls and clone size come straight from that table; D and trimming were deduced from the DNA. The table records some 150,000 clones, roughly 83% of them present only once.

This sequence joins TRBV5-4 and TRBJ2-1; 8 bases agree with TRBD2. This receptor was taken from a woman in her seventies with COVID-19, enrolled during active disease. The material sequenced was peripheral blood. CDR3 in DNA: TGTGCCAGCAGCAATAGCGGGGCCGTACAATGGAATGAGCAGTTCTTC. Its translation: CASSNSGAVQWNEQFF.